Sequencing of this T cell receptor beta chain was carried out in a study of memory CD4+ T cells and cytomegalovirus serostatus (dated by TCRdb to about 2019). Notes on the research overall: The cohort comprised 33 healthy Belgian adults, 9 CMV seropositive and some 25 CMV seronegative. To replicate a published TCR-based CMV serostatus classifier, the study sequenced CD4+ memory TCRbeta repertoires from a Belgian cohort whose cytomegalovirus serostatus was known.

The Quick-DNA Microprep Kit was used to extract genomic DNA from the sorted cells. Amplification of TCRbeta DNA was done with the immunoSEQ hsTCRbeta kit, following the protocol from the manufacturer. TCRbeta libraries were sequenced on an Illumina MiSeq instrument. From the authors' description of their analysis: After out-of-frame sequences were removed, 2,204,828 distinct TCRbeta sequences remained, averaging around 61,000 per individual. Each individual was scored according to the count of 150 or so previously reported CMV-associated TCRbeta sequences and the total productive distinct TCRbeta count. A beta-binomial model was reimplemented in Python, and scikit-learn random forests with default parameters were trained on data from the US cohort. Classifier performance on the Belgian cohort was summarized as median AUC with percentile confidence intervals calculated over 10,000 bootstrap iterations. TCRdb retrieved this table from immuneACCESS and kept in-frame rearrangements only. Not all clones are present; in checked studies, unresolved V genes account for under half, and no reason is known for the remainder. V, J and clone size derive from that table, while D and trimming were established from the DNA sequence. This sample holds over 75,000 clones; around 80% were observed only once. 3.6% of the sample goes to the ten largest clones.

A FACSAria II was used to sort memory CD4+ T cells, defined as single viable CD3+CD4+CD8-CD45RO+ cells. CMV serostatus was determined using a Roche Elecsys assay that detects serum IgG against CMV pp150, pp28, p38 and p52. Following thawing, total CD4+ T cells were enriched through positive selection using CD4 magnetic microbeads. The samples came from a different study that was designed specifically to examine the CD4+ T cell memory repertoire. Peripheral blood mononuclear cells were isolated and cryopreserved according to standard operating procedures, and serum was kept at -80 degrees C. The staining relied on CD3-PerCP (BW264/56), CD4-APC (RPA-T4), CD45RO-PE (UCHT1) and CD8-Pacific Orange (3B5) antibodies, and Sytox blue was used to exclude non-viable cells. Points the paper makes about the study in general: Among the 150 to 200 previously reported CMV-associated TCRbeta sequences, some 67 showed up in the CD4+ memory repertoires, with each one found in between one and five individuals. Unlike the original study, which covered naive and memory CD4+ and CD8+ populations, the Belgian study sequenced only CD4+CD45RO+ memory cells. CMV serostatus prediction reached a median bootstrapped AUC of 0.95 with the original framework and around 0.91 with a US-trained random forest. Results were interpreted as suggesting that the CMV-associated TCR signature is largely present in the CD4+ memory repertoire. On the Belgian cohort, the classifier built on the original framework reached a median bootstrapped AUC of around 0.95, with a 95% CI of 0.76-1.00.

Compared with germline, V lacks 4 bases and J lacks 5 bases; bases without a gene match: 8. From the germline V gene, CDR1 is SGHTS and CDR2 is YDEGEE. Including the terminal cysteine and phenylalanine, the CDR3 comprises 15 residues. Only the CDR3 DNA stays, 45 bases, in frame from base 1. A word on this clone: No cognate antigen has been identified for it. Base qualities were left out, and no much larger clone turns up one base away.

The TCR sequence derives from an adult in good health and CMV-seropositive. The chain was built from TRBV5-8 and TRBJ2-5, with 10 junctional bases fitting TRBD1. The sequencing sample was made of memory CD4+ T cells from blood. The DNA sequence is given as TGTGCCAGCAGCCCGAAGACAGGGGGCAGGGAGACCCAGTACTTC. Its protein is CASSPKTGGRETQYF.